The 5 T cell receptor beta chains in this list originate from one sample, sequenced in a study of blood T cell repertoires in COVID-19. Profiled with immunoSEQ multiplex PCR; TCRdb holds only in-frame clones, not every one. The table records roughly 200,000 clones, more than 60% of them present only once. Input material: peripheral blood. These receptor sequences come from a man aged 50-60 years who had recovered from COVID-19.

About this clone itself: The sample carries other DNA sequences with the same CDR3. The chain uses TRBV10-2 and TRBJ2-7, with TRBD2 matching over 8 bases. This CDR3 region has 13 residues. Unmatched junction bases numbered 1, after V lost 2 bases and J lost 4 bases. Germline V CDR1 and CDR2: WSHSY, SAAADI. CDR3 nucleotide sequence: TGCGCCAGCAGTGAGACTAGCGGATACGAGCAGTACTTC. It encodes CASSETSGYEQYF.

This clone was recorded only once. CDR3 residues: CACQGGSGRYNEQFF. CDR3 nucleotide sequence: TGTGCCTGCCAAGGGGGTAGCGGGAGGTACAATGAGCAGTTCTTC. The chain carries TRBV25-1 and TRBJ2-7, with 10 bases lining up with TRBD2. The J call may be wrong; the DNA end is better matched by TRBJ2-1. Germline V gene lookup returns CDR1 MGHDK and CDR2 SYGVNS. The CDR3 length is 15 residues.

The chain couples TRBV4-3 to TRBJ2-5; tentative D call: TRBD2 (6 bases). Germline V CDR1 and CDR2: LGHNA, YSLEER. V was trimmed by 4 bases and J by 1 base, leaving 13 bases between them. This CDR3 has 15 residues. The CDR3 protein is CASSRGGNIQETQYF. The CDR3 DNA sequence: TGCGCCAGCAGCCGAGGCGGGAACATCCAAGAGACCCAGTACTTC.

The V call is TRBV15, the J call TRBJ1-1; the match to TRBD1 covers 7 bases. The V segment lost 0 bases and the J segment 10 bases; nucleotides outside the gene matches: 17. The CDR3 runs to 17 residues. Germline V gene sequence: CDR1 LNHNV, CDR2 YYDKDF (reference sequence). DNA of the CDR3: TGTGCCACCAGCAGAGACAGGGACAGTCTTCTTGTTAGCGTAGCTTTCTTT. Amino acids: CATSRDRDSLLVSVAFF.

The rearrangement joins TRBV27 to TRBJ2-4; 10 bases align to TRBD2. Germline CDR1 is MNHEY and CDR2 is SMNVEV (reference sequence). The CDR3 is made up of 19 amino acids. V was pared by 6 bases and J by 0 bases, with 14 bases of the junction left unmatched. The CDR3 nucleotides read TGTGCCAGCAGACCCCCCGGGGCCCTAGCGGGGGTAGCCAAAAACATTCAGTACTTC. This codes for CASRPPGALAGVAKNIQYF.